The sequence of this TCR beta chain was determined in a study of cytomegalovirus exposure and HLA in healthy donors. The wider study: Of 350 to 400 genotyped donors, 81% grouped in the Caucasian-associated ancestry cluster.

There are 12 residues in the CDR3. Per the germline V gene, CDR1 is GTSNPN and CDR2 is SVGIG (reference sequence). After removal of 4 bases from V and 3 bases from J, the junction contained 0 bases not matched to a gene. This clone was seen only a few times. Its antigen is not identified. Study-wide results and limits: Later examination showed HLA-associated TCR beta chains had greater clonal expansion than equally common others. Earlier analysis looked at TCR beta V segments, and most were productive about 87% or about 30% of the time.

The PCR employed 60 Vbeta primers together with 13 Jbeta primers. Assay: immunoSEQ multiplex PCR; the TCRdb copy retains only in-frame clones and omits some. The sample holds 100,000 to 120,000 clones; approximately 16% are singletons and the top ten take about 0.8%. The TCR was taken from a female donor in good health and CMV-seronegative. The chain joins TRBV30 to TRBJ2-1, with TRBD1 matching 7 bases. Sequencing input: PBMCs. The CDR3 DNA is TGTGCCTGGACAGGGGGCTACAATGAGCAGTTCTTC. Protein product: CAWTGGYNEQFF.